This entry is about one TCR beta chain. Its matching antigen is unknown. The record originates from a study of shared clonotypes between healthy human individuals. Study-wide results and caveats: A handful of donors showed sharing of about 4.7% of naive CD4 clonotypes. Among non-shared clonotypes, generation probabilities were lower than among those shared by all four donors. Sequencing depth was expected to influence donor clonotype sharing.

Repertoires were generated with immunoSEQ multiplex PCR, while TCRdb's copy carries only in-frame clones and drops some. The sample holds about 2.3 million clones, just under 95% seen once. The CDR3 totals 17 residues. Trimming pared 0 bases from V and 3 bases from J, leaving 17 bases between. Germline CDR1 reads SGDLS; CDR2 reads YYNGEE. The sequence derives from a man between 18 and 35 years old in good health. Some clones in this sample may be carry-over from other donors' samples. Material: naive CD4+ T cells from PBMCs. This sample's subset: CD45RA+ positively selected. The chain couples TRBV9 to TRBJ2-3, with a tentative D call TRBD2 (6 bases). The CDR3 reads CASSVEGSGSGTDTQYF. The CDR3 region has the DNA TGTGCCAGCAGCGTAGAAGGAAGCGGGTCGGGAACAGATACGCAGTATTTT.